These 21 T cell receptor beta chains originate from one sample sequenced in a study of blood T cell repertoires in COVID-19. Sequencing used immunoSEQ multiplex PCR; TCRdb keeps in-frame clones, though not all of them. This repertoire shows about 120,000 clones, almost 90% found once; its top ten account for 3.5% to 4%. Sequenced: peripheral blood. Receptor source: a woman in her sixties with COVID-19, enrolled during active disease.

The chain recombines TRBV7-9 with TRBJ1-1, with 8 bases lining up with TRBD1. This CDR3 region has 18 residues. CDR1 and CDR2 (germline): SEHNR, FQNEAQ (reference sequence). Unmatched junction bases numbered 17, after V lost 5 bases and J lost 3 bases. The CDR3 sequence: CASSLRDRRSGVDTEAFF. CDR3 nucleotide sequence: TGTGCCAGCAGCCTAAGGGACAGGCGATCGGGGGTGGACACTGAAGCTTTCTTT.

The chain is built from TRBV19 and TRBJ1-2; TRBD1 might be the D (6 bases). CDR1 and CDR2 from the germline V gene are LNHDA and SQIVND (reference sequence). This CDR3 has 14 amino acids. V lost 5 bases to trimming and J lost 4 bases, with 14 bases between them. The CDR3 bases are TGTGCCAGTAGTGTCACAGGGACTAGCTATGGCTACACCTTC. Translated, it gives CASSVTGTSYGYTF.

The chain links TRBV7-9 to TRBJ1-2; 11 positions agree with TRBD1. J was trimmed by 1 base and V by 5 bases; bases with no gene match: 15. Germline lookup yields CDR1 SEHNR and CDR2 FQNEAQ (reference sequence). This CDR3 spans 19 amino acids. CDR3 protein: CASSERDRGTSADNYGYTF. CDR3 coding DNA: TGTGCCAGCAGCGAACGGGACAGGGGGACGTCGGCAGATAACTATGGCTACACCTTC.

The chain carries TRBV6-1 and TRBJ2-7, with 7 positions matching TRBD2. The CDR3 consists of 14 residues. Germline CDR1 MNHNS, CDR2 SASEGT. J lost 3 bases, V lost 0 bases, and 2 bases had no gene match. The CDR3 protein is CASSEAGGIYEQYF. Here the CDR3 DNA reads TGTGCCAGCAGTGAAGCGGGGGGGATCTACGAGCAGTACTTC.

The chain carries TRBV4-3 and TRBJ2-1; D call uncertain. The V and J ends lost 0 bases and 0 bases respectively, with 9 bases between them. Germline V gene sequence: CDR1 LGHNA, CDR2 YSLEER. The CDR3 has 16 amino acids. The CDR3 region is CASSQDSRSSYNEQFF. The DNA for the CDR3 is TGCGCCAGCAGCCAAGATAGTCGGAGCTCCTACAATGAGCAGTTCTTC.

The V and J genes are TRBV9 and TRBJ2-4; the D gene is possibly TRBD2 (7 bases). This CDR3 region has 16 residues. Germline V CDR1 and CDR2: SGDLS, YYNGEE. Deletions cut 0 bases from V and 1 base from J, with 11 bases between. Here the CDR3 reads CASSVAGGGAKNIQYF. CDR3 DNA: TGTGCCAGCAGCGTAGCTGGGGGGGGCGCCAAAAACATTCAGTACTTC.

V usage is TRBV30 and J usage is TRBJ1-2; D is possibly TRBD1 (6 bases). Germline V lookup: CDR1 GTSNPN, CDR2 SVGIG (reference sequence). The CDR3 is made up of 12 amino acids. V was pared by 1 base and J by 4 bases, with 7 bases between. CDR3 residues: CAWSEDSYGYTF. The CDR3 DNA sequence: TGTGCCTGGAGTGAGGACAGCTATGGCTACACCTTC.

This clone was observed a handful of times. The V gene is TRBV6-2 or TRBV6-3, the J gene TRBJ1-2, with 8 bases aligning to TRBD1. There are 15 residues in the CDR3. J was trimmed by 6 bases and V by 2 bases; bases with no gene match: 8. Germline V CDR1 and CDR2: MNHEY, SVGEGT. Here the CDR3 DNA reads TGTGCCAGCAGTTACCCACAGGGGGAACTTAATGGCTACACCTTC. Translation: CASSYPQGELNGYTF.

The chain uses TRBV5-3 and TRBJ1-3, with TRBD1 as a possible D gene (5 bases). TRBV5-3 is treated as an ORF (open reading frame) with a function not yet certain. V was shortened by 3 bases and J by 1 base, with 8 bases between the two germline ends. This CDR3 is built from 14 residues. The CDR3 DNA reads as TGTGCCAGAAGCTGCGGGGCTTCTGGAAACACCATATATTTT. This sequence encodes CARSCGASGNTIYF.

The chain carries TRBV5-1 and TRBJ1-2; D unresolved. Germline-derived CDR1 and CDR2 are SGHRS and YFSETQ. This CDR3 is 13 amino acids long. Between the trimmed V and J ends, which lost 0 bases and 7 bases, there was a span of 10 bases. The CDR3 DNA reads as TGCGCCAGCAGCTTGGAAGGAACAGTTGGCTACACCTTC. It is translated as CASSLEGTVGYTF.

The chain joins TRBV18 to TRBJ1-2, with 8 bases fitting TRBD1. The CDR3 covers 13 residues. Germline values: CDR1 KGHSH, CDR2 LQKENI. V shed 6 bases and J 5 bases; nucleotides not matched to a gene: 5. The CDR3 coding sequence is TGTGCCAGCTCTCTCGACAGGGGATATGGCTACACCTTC. It codes for CASSLDRGYGYTF.

This chain links TRBV7-8 with TRBJ1-5; 7 nucleotides line up with TRBD1. CDR3 length equals 14 residues. V lost 5 bases and J lost 7; bases outside the gene matches: 8. Germline lookup yields CDR1 SGHVS and CDR2 FQNEAQ. CDR3 residues: CASSRYRGGQPQHF. The CDR3 DNA is TGTGCCAGCAGCCGCTACAGGGGAGGACAGCCCCAGCATTTT.

The V call is TRBV6-5, the J call TRBJ2-5; D perhaps matches TRBD1 (6 bases). Trimming removed 1 base from V and 2 bases from J, with 11 bases in between. This CDR3 has 15 residues. From germline, CDR1 is MNHEY and CDR2 SVGAGI. CDR3 sequence reads: CASSYLPDRQETQYF. CDR3 DNA: TGTGCCAGCAGTTACTTACCGGACAGACAAGAGACCCAGTACTTC.

A few counts support this clone. V is TRBV7-3 and J is TRBJ2-3; weak D call: TRBD2 (5 bases). Trimming left V 3 bases short and J 0 bases short, with 16 bases between. Germline loops: CDR1 SGHTA, CDR2 FQGTGA. The CDR3 is made up of 17 amino acids. As DNA, the CDR3 is TGTGCCAGCAGCTTCCAGAGATTAGCGAGAAGCACAGATACGCAGTATTTT. Translation: CASSFQRLARSTDTQYF.

The chain couples TRBV3-1 (or the pseudogene TRBV3-2) to TRBJ1-2; maybe TRBD1 (6 bases). V was trimmed by 4 bases and J by 8 bases, leaving 17 bases between them. This CDR3 spans 14 amino acids. Germline values: CDR1 LGHDT, CDR2 YNNKEL (reference sequence). This CDR3 is CASSLRTDSLGYTF. The CDR3 region has the DNA TGTGCCAGCAGCCTGAGGACAGATTCCTTGGGCTACACCTTC.

The rearrangement uses TRBV9 and TRBJ1-2; 7 bases are shared with TRBD1. The CDR3 totals 15 residues. Germline assignment: CDR1 SGDLS and CDR2 YYNGEE. The trim removed 2 bases at V and 0 bases at J, leaving 4 bases unmatched. CDR3 in DNA: TGTGCCAGCAGCGTCCAGGGACAGCCTAACTATGGCTACACCTTC. It encodes CASSVQGQPNYGYTF.

The chain is built from TRBV6-5 and TRBJ2-3, with TRBD1 matching over 9 bases. The length of the CDR3 is 14 residues. Germline V CDR1 and CDR2: MNHEY, SVGAGI. The trim removed 7 bases at V and 0 bases at J, leaving 2 bases unmatched. The CDR3, as DNA: TGTGCCAGCAAGACAGGGGGGAGCACAGATACGCAGTATTTT. Amino acid sequence: CASKTGGSTDTQYF.

This clone was detected only once. The genes are TRBV24-1 and TRBJ2-2; tentatively, D is TRBD1 (6 bases). Germline V gene sequence: CDR1 KGHDR, CDR2 SFDVKD. Deletions cut 10 bases from V and 5 bases from J, with 10 bases between. The CDR3 is made up of 12 amino acids. The CDR3 sequence is CATTGRTGELFF. CDR3 sequence (DNA): TGTGCCACAACAGGGAGAACCGGGGAGCTGTTTTTT.

In the case of this clone: An end of the junction does not agree with germline; a read error may underlie this. The chain recombines TRBV6-2 or TRBV6-3 with TRBJ2-7; 7 bases are shared with TRBD2. The CDR3 is 12 residues long. Per germline, CDR1 MNHEY and CDR2 SVGEGT. CDR3 sequence reads: CASSYIVGTTAF. In DNA form, the CDR3 reads TGTGCCAGCAGTTACATTGTAGGGACTACGGCCTTC.

The chain is built from TRBV14 and TRBJ2-3; TRBD1 matches 9 bases. The CDR3 spans 15 residues. The V segment lost 5 bases and the J segment 3 bases; nucleotides outside the gene matches: 6. In germline, CDR1 is SGHDN, CDR2 FVKESK. The CDR3 bases are TGTGCCAGCAGCAAACAGGGGGCTCAGACAGATACGCAGTATTTT. As protein: CASSKQGAQTDTQYF.

This chain connects TRBV19 to TRBJ2-7; D is possibly TRBD2 (5 bases). The CDR3 spans 13 residues. Trimming pared 6 bases from V and 0 bases from J, leaving 9 bases between. The germline gives CDR1 LNHDA, CDR2 SQIVND (reference sequence). The CDR3 sequence is CASREASSYEQYF. The DNA of the CDR3 is TGTGCCAGTAGGGAGGCAAGCTCCTACGAGCAGTACTTC. Variable domain in full (rest from reference TRBV19 and TRBJ2-7): DGGITQSPKYLFRKEGQNVTLSCEQNLNHDAMYWYRQDPGQGLRLIYYSQIVNDFQKGDIAEGYSVSREKKESFPLTVTSAQKNPTAFYLCASREASSYEQYFGPGTRLTVT.